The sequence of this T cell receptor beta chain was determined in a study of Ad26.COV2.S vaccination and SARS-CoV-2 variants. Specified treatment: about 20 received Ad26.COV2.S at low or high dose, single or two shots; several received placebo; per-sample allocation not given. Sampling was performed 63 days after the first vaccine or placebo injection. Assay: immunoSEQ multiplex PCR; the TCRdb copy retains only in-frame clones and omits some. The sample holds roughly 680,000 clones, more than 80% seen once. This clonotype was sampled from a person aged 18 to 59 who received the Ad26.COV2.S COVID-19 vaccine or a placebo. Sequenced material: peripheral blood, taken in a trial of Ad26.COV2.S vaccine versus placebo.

CDR3 region: CASSFDQAGSAFF. The CDR3 DNA sequence: TGTGCCAGCAGCTTCGACCAGGCAGGTTCGGCTTTCTTT. V gene TRBV11-2 combines with J gene TRBJ1-1; no firm D call. Trimming shortened V by 3 bases and J by 11 bases, and 16 bases separated the two germline ends. Germline CDR1 reads SGHAT; CDR2 reads FQNNGV. The CDR3 length is 13 residues.